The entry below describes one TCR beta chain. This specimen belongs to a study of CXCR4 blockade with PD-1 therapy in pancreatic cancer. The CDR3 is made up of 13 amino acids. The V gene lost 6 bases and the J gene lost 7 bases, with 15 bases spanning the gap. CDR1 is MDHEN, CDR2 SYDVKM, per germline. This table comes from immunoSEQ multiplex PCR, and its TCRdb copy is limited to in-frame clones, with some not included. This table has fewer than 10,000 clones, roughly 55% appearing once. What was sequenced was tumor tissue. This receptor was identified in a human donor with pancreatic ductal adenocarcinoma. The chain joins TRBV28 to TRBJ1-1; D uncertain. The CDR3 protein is CASSLGHSLEAFF. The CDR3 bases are TGTGCCAGCAGCCTAGGGCACAGTCTTGAAGCTTTCTTT.